The 8 T cell receptor beta chains listed next were all sequenced from one sample in a study of ipilimumab plus nivolumab after autologous stem cell transplantation. Libraries were prepared by immunoSEQ multiplex PCR; TCRdb keeps only in-frame clonotypes and omits some of them. The sample carries some 45,000 clones, 70% to 90% recorded once. This material consisted of PBMCs, taken in a trial of ipilimumab plus nivolumab as post-transplant consolidation. Receptor source: a male donor with multiple myeloma.

The V and J genes are TRBV6-6 and TRBJ1-2; D not resolved. The V and J ends lost 8 bases and 2 bases respectively, with 12 bases between them. Germline values: CDR1 MNHNY, CDR2 SVGAGI (reference sequence). The CDR3 runs to 13 residues. In DNA form, the CDR3 reads TGTGCCAGCTGTATGGAGGGCAACTATGGCTACACCTTC. This translates into CASCMEGNYGYTF.

The V gene is TRBV6-5, the J gene TRBJ2-7; TRBD2 aligns across 9 bases. The CDR3 length is 15 residues. V lost 0 bases, J lost 4 bases, and 4 bases stayed unmatched. Germline V gene data show CDR1 as MNHEY and CDR2 as SVGAGI. CDR3 residues: CASSYSGLAMYEQYF. The CDR3 region has the DNA TGTGCCAGCAGTTACTCCGGACTAGCGATGTACGAGCAGTACTTC.

The chain is built from TRBV25-1 and TRBJ2-3; 8 bases map to TRBD1. Germline loops: CDR1 MGHDK, CDR2 SYGVNS. V shed 1 base, J shed 1 base, and the junction held 4 bases outside the gene matches. The CDR3 is 16 amino acids. The CDR3 DNA follows: TGTGCCAGCAGTGAATGGACAGGGAGAGGCACAGATACGCAGTATTTT. It is translated as CASSEWTGRGTDTQYF.

The J gene is TRBJ2-3, the V gene TRBV5-1; no firm D call. Germline V gene sequence: CDR1 SGHRS, CDR2 YFSETQ. The CDR3 is 14 residues long. The ends were cut back, 0 bases at V and 2 bases at J, with 7 bases in the middle. CDR3 loop: CASSLARNTDTQYF. The CDR3 DNA sequence: TGCGCCAGCAGCTTGGCGCGGAACACAGATACGCAGTATTTT.

This chain connects TRBV12-5 to TRBJ2-1; 10 bases map to TRBD2. Trimming took 1 base from V and 4 from J; bases not matched to a gene: 10. Germline lookup yields CDR1 LGHNT and CDR2 FRNRAP. The CDR3 runs 18 residues. The CDR3 here is CASGLAPGSGGSYNEQFF. The CDR3, as DNA: TGTGCTAGTGGTTTGGCCCCGGGTAGCGGGGGGTCTTACAATGAGCAGTTCTTC.

This rearrangement joins TRBV15 to TRBJ1-6; D uncertain. The CDR3 contains 12 residues. In germline, CDR1 is LNHNV, CDR2 YYDKDF (reference sequence). Trimming pared 7 bases from V and 13 bases from J, leaving 14 bases between. The CDR3 loop reads CATTLEAGPLHF. The DNA of the CDR3 is TGTGCCACCACCCTTGAGGCCGGGCCCCTCCACTTT.

This chain links TRBV5-4 with TRBJ2-7; D is perhaps TRBD1 or TRBD2 (5 bases each). Germline CDR1 and CDR2: SGHNT and YYREEE (reference sequence). The CDR3 is 14 residues long. The ends were cut back, 10 bases at V and 6 bases at J, with 23 bases in the middle. The CDR3 DNA is TGTGCCGGCCTCCGGGACCCCGACTCTAGCGAGCAGTACTTC. Protein: CAGLRDPDSSEQYF.

This clone was detected only a few times. This rearrangement joins TRBV19 to TRBJ1-1; D remains unclear. The CDR3 sequence is 14 residues long. The V and J ends lost 6 bases and 4 bases respectively, with 15 bases between them. CDR1 LNHDA and CDR2 SQIVND come from the germline V gene (reference sequence). Here the CDR3 DNA reads TGTGCCAGTAGGGGCCGGGAAGAGGGCACTGAAGCTTTCTTT. As protein: CASRGREEGTEAFF. Variable domain in full (rest from reference TRBV19 and TRBJ1-1): DGGITQSPKYLFRKEGQNVTLSCEQNLNHDAMYWYRQDPGQGLRLIYYSQIVNDFQKGDIAEGYSVSREKKESFPLTVTSAQKNPTAFYLCASRGREEGTEAFFGQGTRLTVV.